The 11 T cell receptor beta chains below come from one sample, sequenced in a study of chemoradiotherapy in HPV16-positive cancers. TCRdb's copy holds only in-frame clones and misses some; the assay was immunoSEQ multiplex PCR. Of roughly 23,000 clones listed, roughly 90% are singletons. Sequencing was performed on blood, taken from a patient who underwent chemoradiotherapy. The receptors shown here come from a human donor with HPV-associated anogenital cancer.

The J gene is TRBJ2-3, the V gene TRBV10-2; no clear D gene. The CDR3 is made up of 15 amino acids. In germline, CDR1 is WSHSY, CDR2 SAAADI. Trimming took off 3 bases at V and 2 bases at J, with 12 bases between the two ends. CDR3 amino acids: CASSERYTSTDTQYF. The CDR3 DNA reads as TGCGCCAGCAGTGAACGCTACACCTCCACAGATACGCAGTATTTT.

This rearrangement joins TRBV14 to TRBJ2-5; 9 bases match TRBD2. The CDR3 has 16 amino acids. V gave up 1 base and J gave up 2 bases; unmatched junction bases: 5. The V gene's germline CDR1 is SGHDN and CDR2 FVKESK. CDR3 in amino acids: CASSQVYLAGQETQYF. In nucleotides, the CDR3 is TGTGCCAGCAGCCAAGTTTACCTAGCGGGGCAAGAGACCCAGTACTTC.

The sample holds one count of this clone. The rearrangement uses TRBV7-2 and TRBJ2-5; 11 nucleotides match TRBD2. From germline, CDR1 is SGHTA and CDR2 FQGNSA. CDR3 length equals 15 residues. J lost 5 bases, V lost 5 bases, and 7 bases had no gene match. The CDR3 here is CASSSSGGAWETQYF. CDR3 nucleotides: TGTGCCAGCAGCAGTAGCGGGGGGGCATGGGAGACCCAGTACTTC.

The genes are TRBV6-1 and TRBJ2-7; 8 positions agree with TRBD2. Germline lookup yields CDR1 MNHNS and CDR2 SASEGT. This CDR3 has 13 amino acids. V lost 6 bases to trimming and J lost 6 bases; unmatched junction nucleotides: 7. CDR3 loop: CASRAGTSLEQYV. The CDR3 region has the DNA TGTGCCAGCAGGGCCGGGACTAGTCTCGAGCAGTACGTC.

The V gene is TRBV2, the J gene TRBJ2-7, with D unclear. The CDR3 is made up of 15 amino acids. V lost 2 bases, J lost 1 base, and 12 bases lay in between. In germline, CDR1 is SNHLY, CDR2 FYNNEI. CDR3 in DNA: TGTGCCAGCAGTGAACGTGAAGGGCCATCCTACGAGCAGTACTTC. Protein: CASSEREGPSYEQYF.

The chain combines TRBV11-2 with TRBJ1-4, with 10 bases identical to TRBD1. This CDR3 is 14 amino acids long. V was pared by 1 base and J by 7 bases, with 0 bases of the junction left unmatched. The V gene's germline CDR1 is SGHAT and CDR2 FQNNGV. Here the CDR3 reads CASSLGTGGEKLFF. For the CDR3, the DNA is TGTGCCAGCAGCTTAGGGACAGGGGGTGAAAAACTGTTTTTT.

The CDR3 here is CASSINGGGSSTQYF. DNA for the CDR3: TGTGCCAGCAGTATCAACGGGGGAGGTTCTTCGACCCAGTACTTC. The chain couples TRBV6-4 to TRBJ2-5; tentative D call: TRBD2 (6 bases). V shed 5 bases and J shed 7 bases, with 20 bases lying between them. The CDR3 sequence is 15 residues long. Germline V gene lookup returns CDR1 MRHNA and CDR2 SNTAGT.

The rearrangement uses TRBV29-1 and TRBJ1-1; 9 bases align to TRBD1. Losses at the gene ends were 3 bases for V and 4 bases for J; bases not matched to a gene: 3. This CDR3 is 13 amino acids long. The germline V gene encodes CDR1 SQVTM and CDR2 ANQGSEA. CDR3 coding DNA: TGCAGCGTTGAGATGGACAGGGGCACTGAAGCTTTCTTT. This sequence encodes CSVEMDRGTEAFF.

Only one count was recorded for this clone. The DNA for the CDR3 is TGTGCCAGCAGCTTGGGACAGGGGGCAGTAAACTATGGCTACACCTTC. This translates into CASSLGQGAVNYGYTF. This chain joins TRBV5-4 and TRBJ1-2, with 10 bases that match TRBD1. CDR3 size: 16 residues. With V trimmed by 0 bases and J by 2 bases, 4 bases remained unmatched. CDR1 is SGHNT, CDR2 YYREEE, per germline (reference sequence).

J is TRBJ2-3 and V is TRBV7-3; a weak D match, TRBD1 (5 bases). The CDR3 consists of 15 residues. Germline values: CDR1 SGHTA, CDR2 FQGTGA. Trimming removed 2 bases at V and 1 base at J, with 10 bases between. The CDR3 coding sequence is TGTGCCAGCAGCTTAGGACAACCGGGCACAGATACGCAGTATTTT. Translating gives CASSLGQPGTDTQYF.

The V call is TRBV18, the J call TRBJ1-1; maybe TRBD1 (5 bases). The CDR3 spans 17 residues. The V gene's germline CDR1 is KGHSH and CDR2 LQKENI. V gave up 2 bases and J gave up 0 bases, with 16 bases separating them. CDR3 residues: CASSPAVAGRMNTEAFF. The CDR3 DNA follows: TGTGCCAGCTCACCAGCGGTGGCAGGGCGCATGAACACTGAAGCTTTCTTT.